This T cell receptor beta chain was sequenced for a study of OX40 agonist ivuxolimab in advanced cancers. The wider study: A male proportion of around 86% was recorded, with mean age 60 years and range about 20 to 90.

In regard to this clone: Its specificity is unknown. Additional DNA sequences in this sample encode the identical CDR3.

Points from the study as a whole: Relative to CD4+ cells, CD8+ T cells on average had more expanded clones. The study observed clonal expansion of CD4+ and CD8+ blood T cells by week 6 at 0.1 to 3.0 mg/kg.

Repertoires were generated with immunoSEQ multiplex PCR, while TCRdb's copy carries only in-frame clones and drops some. The data hold under 60,000 clones, with roughly 88% observed a single time. The germline V gene encodes CDR1 LNHDA and CDR2 SQIVND (reference sequence). V was pared by 0 bases and J by 1 base, with 7 bases between. This CDR3 has 15 residues. This specimen consisted of CD4+ or CD8+ T cells sorted from blood, obtained in a trial of the OX40 agonist ivuxolimab. This chain uses TRBV19 with TRBJ2-4; TRBD1 is a possible D gene (6 bases). This receptor was taken from an adult with an advanced solid tumor such as melanoma, head and neck, liver or kidney cancer. This CDR3 reads CASSIDRGAKNIQYF. CDR3 nucleotides: TGTGCCAGTAGTATAGACAGGGGCGCCAAAAACATTCAGTACTTC.